A selection of T cell receptor beta chains follows, all from one sample in a study of monozygotic twins with inflammatory bowel disease. Reprocessing the 5' RACE reads, TCRdb reports a single entry for every CDR3 protein and omits DNA. Its listing shows 350,000 to 550,000 distinct CDR3 sequences. The sequencing input was blood. These TCRs come from a human donor with ulcerative colitis or Crohn's disease, or a healthy co-twin of an affected twin (not recorded which). The CDR3 runs from the conserved cysteine through the conserved F or W.

j_gene: TRBJ1-5
len: 14
v_gene: TRBV18
CDR3aa: CASSPSNSNQPQHF

j_gene: TRBJ1-1
len: 11
v_gene: TRBV30
CDR3aa: CAWSGGSEAFF

j_gene: TRBJ2-7
len: 13
v_gene: TRBV7-2
CDR3aa: CASSPRGEAEQYF

j_gene: TRBJ2-1
len: 16
v_gene: TRBV9
CDR3aa: CASSERRRGSYNEQFF

j_gene: TRBJ2-1
len: 16
v_gene: TRBV7-2
CDR3aa: CASSLVLAGDYNEQFF

j_gene: TRBJ2-5
len: 16
v_gene: TRBV7-8
CDR3aa: CASSRGIATRQETQYF

j_gene: TRBJ1-5
len: 13
v_gene: TRBV20-1
CDR3aa: CSARGGSNQPQHF

j_gene: TRBJ1-1
len: 18
v_gene: TRBV5-6
CDR3aa: CASSRRATGSEFWAEAFF

j_gene: TRBJ1-1
len: 12
v_gene: TRBV20-1
CDR3aa: CSVQAPAGKVFF

j_gene: TRBJ2-5
len: 16
v_gene: TRBV7-6
CDR3aa: CASSLGLSAAGETQYF

j_gene: TRBJ2-3
len: 17
v_gene: TRBV20-1
CDR3aa: CSARDPSGRVVTDTQYF

j_gene: TRBJ1-1
len: 14
v_gene: TRBV25-1
CDR3aa: CANSVRTGGNEAFF

j_gene: TRBJ2-2
len: 14
v_gene: TRBV5-1
CDR3aa: CASSDSGNTGELFF

j_gene: TRBJ2-5
len: 17
v_gene: TRBV3-1
CDR3aa: CASSQVSSGISQETQYF

j_gene: TRBJ1-2
len: 14
v_gene: TRBV29-1
CDR3aa: CSVVLAGGYYGYTF

j_gene: TRBJ1-4
len: 14
v_gene: TRBV20-1
CDR3aa: CSAIDGTGREKLFF

j_gene: TRBJ2-2
len: 16
v_gene: TRBV5-1
CDR3aa: CASSWTGTSGTGELFF

j_gene: TRBJ1-2
len: 14
v_gene: TRBV18
CDR3aa: CASSRDRGNYGYTF

j_gene: TRBJ2-5
len: 14
v_gene: TRBV5-4
CDR3aa: CASSPVFSQETQYF

j_gene: TRBJ2-7
len: 16
v_gene: TRBV5-1
CDR3aa: CASSTQQGASVHEQYF

j_gene: TRBJ2-7
len: 16
v_gene: TRBV3-1
CDR3aa: CASSQAPMTGGGEQYF

j_gene: TRBJ1-1
len: 15
v_gene: TRBV6-5
CDR3aa: CASSYSPQGNTEAFF

j_gene: TRBJ2-6
len: 15
v_gene: TRBV10-3
CDR3aa: CAIGEGGNGANVLTF

j_gene: TRBJ2-7
len: 15
v_gene: TRBV7-7
CDR3aa: CASSSGTGAAYEQYF

j_gene: TRBJ2-2
len: 14
v_gene: TRBV7-2
CDR3aa: CASSLARLTGELFF

j_gene: TRBJ2-7
len: 15
v_gene: TRBV20-1
CDR3aa: CSARTIQGSSDEQYF

j_gene: TRBJ1-3
len: 17
v_gene: TRBV20-1
CDR3aa: CSARERGQVLSGNTIYF

j_gene: TRBJ1-1
len: 15
v_gene: TRBV29-1
CDR3aa: CSVEDRGMSLPEAFF

j_gene: TRBJ1-1
len: 13
v_gene: TRBV12-3/TRBV12-4
CDR3aa: CASTLDTNTEAFF